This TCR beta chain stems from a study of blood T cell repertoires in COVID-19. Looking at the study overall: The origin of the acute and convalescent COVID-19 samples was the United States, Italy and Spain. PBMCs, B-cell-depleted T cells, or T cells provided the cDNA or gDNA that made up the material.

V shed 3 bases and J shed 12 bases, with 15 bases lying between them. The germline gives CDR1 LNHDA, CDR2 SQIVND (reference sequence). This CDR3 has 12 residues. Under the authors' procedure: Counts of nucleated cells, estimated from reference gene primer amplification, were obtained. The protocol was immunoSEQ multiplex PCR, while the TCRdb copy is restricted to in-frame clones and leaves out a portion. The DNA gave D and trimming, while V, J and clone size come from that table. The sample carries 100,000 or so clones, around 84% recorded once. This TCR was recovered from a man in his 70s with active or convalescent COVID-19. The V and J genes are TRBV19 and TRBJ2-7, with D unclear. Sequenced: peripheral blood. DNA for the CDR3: TGTGCCAGTAGTATCTATGAGTCCCCTCTGTACTTC. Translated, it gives CASSIYESPLYF.